These 18 T cell receptor beta chains were sequenced from one sample in a study of Ad26.COV2.S vaccination and SARS-CoV-2 variants (dated by TCRdb to about 2021). According to the study, the label for this sample's treatment or condition signals: around 19 received Ad26.COV2.S at low or high dose, single or two shots; about five received placebo; per-sample allocation not given. Repertoires of vaccine and placebo recipients were sequenced from samples taken on day 63 after the first injection. Library creation used the immunoSEQ multiplex PCR assay. This immuneACCESS table, as held by TCRdb, lists in-frame sequences with V and J called but not all clones. Of the missing ones, under half trace to an unresolved V gene in checked studies; the others have no known cause. Counted in this sample were hundreds of thousands of clones; roughly four fifths of them appeared once. Nearly 7.5% of the sample is held by the ten biggest clonotypes.

This sample comprised peripheral blood, obtained in a trial of Ad26.COV2.S vaccine versus placebo. Source of these receptors: a person aged 18-65 years who received the Ad26.COV2.S COVID-19 vaccine or a placebo.

The DNA for the CDR3 is TGTGCCAGCAGCTCGGGACAGGGCGTGGGCGGCTACACCTTC. Its translation: CASSSGQGVGGYTF. V usage is TRBV7-3 and J usage is TRBJ1-2; TRBD1 agrees at 9 bases. J gave up 8 bases and V 4 bases, and 8 bases lay outside the gene matches. Germline V gene sequence: CDR1 SGHTA, CDR2 FQGTGA. The CDR3 is 14 residues long.

The CDR3 spells CASSQEYRYYEQYF. In DNA, the CDR3 is TGTGCCAGCAGCCAAGAATACAGGTACTACGAGCAGTACTTC. J is TRBJ2-7 and V is TRBV4-2, with D possibly being TRBD1 (5 bases). V lost 0 bases and J 3 bases, leaving 9 bases between the germline ends. This CDR3 contains 14 residues. Germline V gene sequence: CDR1 LGHNA, CDR2 YNFKEQ.

The chain couples TRBV29-1 to TRBJ1-1; tentatively, D is TRBD1 (6 bases). Deletions cut 6 bases from V and 5 bases from J, with 13 bases between. From germline, CDR1 is SQVTM and CDR2 ANQGSEA. The CDR3 contains 12 residues. The CDR3 DNA reads as TGCAGCGTCAAAACAGGGCGGACTGAAGCTTTCTTT. It specifies CSVKTGRTEAFF.

The CDR3 DNA follows: TGTGCCAGCTCACCACGACCCCCAGGGGCGCAAGAGACCCAGTACTTC. Its translation is CASSPRPPGAQETQYF. This chain links TRBV18 with TRBJ2-5, with D possibly matching TRBD1 (6 bases). The V end was cut by 1 base, the J end by 2 bases, with 14 bases between. The CDR3 loop spans 16 amino acids. The germline V gene has CDR1 KGHSH and CDR2 LQKENI.

This sequence joins TRBV3-1 (or the pseudogene TRBV3-2) and TRBJ2-2; 7 bases line up with TRBD2. The CDR3 extends over 15 amino acids. Germline-derived CDR1 and CDR2 are LGHDT and YNNKEL (reference sequence). V was pared by 1 base and J by 4 bases, with 3 bases of the junction left unmatched. The CDR3 bases are TGTGCCAGCAGCCAAGGACTAGCTTTCACCGGGGAGCTGTTTTTT. This sequence encodes CASSQGLAFTGELFF.

The chain is built from TRBV5-6 and TRBJ2-4, with D tentatively TRBD1 (5 bases). V was pared by 1 base and J by 6 bases, with 8 bases between. The germline V gene has CDR1 SGHDT and CDR2 YYEEEE. The CDR3 covers 13 residues. CDR3 sequence: CASSLRQGNIQYF. DNA for the CDR3: TGTGCCAGCAGCTTGCGGCAGGGAAACATTCAGTACTTC.

The V gene is TRBV4-3, the J gene TRBJ1-5; a possible D gene is TRBD1 (5 bases). Trimming pared 0 bases from V and 7 bases from J, leaving 13 bases between. This CDR3 has 15 amino acids. Germline CDR1 and CDR2: LGHNA and YSLEER. The CDR3 nucleotides read TGCGCCAGCAGCCAAGATGGGGGGTCCTACCAGCCCCAGCATTTT. This translates into CASSQDGGSYQPQHF.

The chain uses TRBV11-2 and TRBJ2-3; TRBD2 is a possible D gene (6 bases). Germline V gene lookup returns CDR1 SGHAT and CDR2 FQNNGV. V was clipped by 5 bases and J by 8 bases, with 14 bases between them. The CDR3 has 13 residues. The CDR3 DNA follows: TGTGCCAGCAGCCGTTGGCGGGATGGTACGCAGTATTTT. Translated: CASSRWRDGTQYF.

V gene TRBV5-1 combines with J gene TRBJ2-1, with D unresolved. CDR3 size: 14 residues. Germline-derived CDR1 and CDR2 are SGHRS and YFSETQ. Trimming shortened V by 5 bases and J by 1 base, and 10 bases separated the two germline ends. The CDR3 region is CASREASSYNEQFF. The DNA of the CDR3 is TGCGCCAGCAGAGAGGCGTCTTCCTACAATGAGCAGTTCTTC.

The chain uses TRBV27 and TRBJ2-2, with a possible D match to TRBD1 (6 bases). The V and J ends lost 2 bases and 1 base respectively, with 11 bases between them. Germline V gene sequence: CDR1 MNHEY, CDR2 SMNVEV (reference sequence). This CDR3 has 16 residues. As DNA, the CDR3 is TGTGCCAGCAGTTTACCCGGGACACTGAACACCGGGGAGCTGTTTTTT. This translates into CASSLPGTLNTGELFF.

On this clone itself: Other DNA sequences in this sample translate to the same CDR3. This chain joins TRBV7-3 and TRBJ2-3; D unresolved. Germline V gene lookup returns CDR1 SGHTA and CDR2 FQGTGA. This CDR3 is 14 amino acids long. V was cut by 0 bases and J by 1 base, with 5 bases left in between. The CDR3 here is CASSLTSGTDTQYF. The CDR3 region has the DNA TGTGCCAGCAGCTTAACGTCCGGCACAGATACGCAGTATTTT.

The V call is TRBV7-2, the J call TRBJ1-2, with unresolved D. This CDR3 is built from 14 residues. V was clipped by 4 bases and J by 8 bases, with 17 bases between them. Germline loops: CDR1 SGHTA, CDR2 FQGNSA. The CDR3 spells CASSSDFGDRGYTF. In nucleotides, the CDR3 is TGTGCCAGCAGCTCGGACTTTGGAGACCGGGGCTACACCTTC.

This clone is a singleton in its sample. V usage is TRBV28 and J usage is TRBJ1-2; D unresolved. CDR1 MDHEN and CDR2 SYDVKM come from the germline V gene. This CDR3 is built from 13 residues. Trimming shortened V by 7 bases and J by 5 bases, and 14 bases separated the two germline ends. The CDR3 DNA follows: TGTGCCAGCACCCGGGCAGTCAATTATGGCTACACCTTC. It yields the protein CASTRAVNYGYTF.

This sequence joins TRBV18 and TRBJ1-5; 8 bases are a match to TRBD1. The CDR3 contains 13 residues. The V gene end was trimmed by 4 bases and the J gene end by 7 bases; junction bases not matched to a gene: 3. Germline V gene data show CDR1 as KGHSH and CDR2 as LQKENI. The CDR3 DNA reads TGTGCCAGCTCACTGGACAGGGTCCAGCCCCAGCATTTT. Translation gives CASSLDRVQPQHF.

This CDR3 reads CASSQAGQREKLFF. CDR3 nucleotide sequence: TGTGCCAGCAGCCAAGCAGGACAGAGAGAAAAACTGTTTTTT. This chain joins TRBV4-2 and TRBJ1-4; possibly TRBD1 for D (6 bases). The V end was cut by 1 base, the J end by 8 bases, with 11 bases between. Germline V gene sequence: CDR1 LGHNA, CDR2 YNFKEQ. This CDR3 has 14 amino acids.

The chain links TRBV6-5 to TRBJ2-1; 7 nucleotides line up with TRBD1. Germline-derived CDR1 and CDR2 are MNHEY and SVGAGI. The CDR3 consists of 15 residues. V trimming: 7 bases; J trimming: 9 bases; junction bases outside the gene matches: 15. The CDR3 region is CASTPRGDRVGEQFF. The CDR3 DNA sequence: TGTGCCAGCACTCCTCGGGGCGACAGGGTGGGTGAGCAGTTCTTC.

The V call is TRBV6-5, the J call TRBJ2-1; 8 nucleotides line up with TRBD2. The CDR3 covers 16 residues. Germline assignment: CDR1 MNHEY and CDR2 SVGAGI. The J segment lost 11 bases and the V segment lost 2 bases, leaving 14 bases of the junction unmatched. The CDR3 region has the DNA TGTGCCAGCAGTTACAGCGTGACCAGCGGGGGAGCGAAGCAGTTCTTC. Translating it yields CASSYSVTSGGAKQFF.

The chain employs TRBV7-2 and TRBJ1-5; D may be TRBD1 (5 bases). This CDR3 contains 14 residues. V was shortened by 3 bases and J by 7 bases, with 13 bases between the two germline ends. The germline V gene encodes CDR1 SGHTA and CDR2 FQGNSA. The CDR3 sequence: CASSFAGKDQPQHF. In DNA, the CDR3 is TGTGCCAGCAGCTTCGCAGGGAAGGACCAGCCCCAGCATTTT.